The clone carrying this T cell receptor (beta chain) came up many times. What it binds is unknown. From the germline J gene comes the end of the CDR3, since the read stops 3 residues before it. CDR3 length: 17 residues. V was pared by 0 bases and J by 6 bases, with 12 bases of the junction left unmatched. Germline values: CDR1 GTSNPN, CDR2 SVGIG (reference sequence). Patients and controls were mostly of Caucasian heritage. The data originate from a study of T cell clonality in common variable immunodeficiency. Study results and limitations: CVID subjects shared fewer TCRbeta clones than healthy controls did. CVID subjects showed higher TCRbeta clonality than healthy controls. In common variable immunodeficiency, TCR beta chains reportedly carried fewer deletions and N-nucleotide insertions.

Assay used: immunoSEQ multiplex PCR; TCRdb lists only in-frame clones, some missing. The repertoire consists of about 40,000 clones, none detected only once. This rearrangement joins TRBV30 to TRBJ2-2, with 8 positions matching TRBD1. The sequenced sample consisted of peripheral blood mononuclear cells. This clonotype was sampled from a person aged 18 to 70 in good health. The CDR3 here is CAWSVWQGARGAGELFF. The CDR3 bases that were read are TGTGCCTGGAGTGTGTGGCAGGGGGCGCGAGGGGCCGGGGAG.